This TCR beta chain was profiled in a study of T cell responses to AZD1222 COVID-19 vaccine. General study points: Reports say nearly half of spike-specific TCRs go after unmutated variant regions. Repertoire sampling was restricted to post-peak T cell response timepoints.

The CDR3 runs 14 residues. Per germline, CDR1 MNHEY and CDR2 SVGAGI. V gave up 6 bases and J gave up 1 base; unmatched junction bases: 2. A remark on this clone: Its antigen is unknown.

The method was immunoSEQ multiplex PCR; TCRdb's version includes in-frame clones alone and lacks a portion of them. The repertoire holds about 42,000 clones, roughly 83% seen once, with about a sixth in the top ten. The rearrangement uses TRBV6-5 and TRBJ1-5; 8 bases are shared with TRBD1. The sample in question was peripheral blood, obtained 28 days after the second AZD1222 dose. This clonotype was obtained from an adult who received the AZD1222 COVID-19 vaccine. The CDR3 DNA is TGTGCCAGCAGGGACAGGGTAAGCAATCAGCCCCAGCATTTT. It translates to CASRDRVSNQPQHF.